This T cell receptor (beta chain) was sequenced for a study of shared clonotypes between healthy human individuals. TCRdb's copy holds only in-frame clones and misses some; the assay was immunoSEQ multiplex PCR. The sample lists under 1,900,000 clones, approximately 98.5% occurring once. CDR1 is SGHDT and CDR2 is YYEEEE in the germline V gene. The CDR3 consists of 16 residues. Trimming took off 1 base at V and 5 bases at J, with 15 bases between the two ends. Points on this clone: As yet, its antigen is unknown.

Findings of the study overall: When compared with the clonotypes that were shared by all four sorted-subset donors, the non-shared clonotypes turned out to have lower generation probabilities.

This receptor was identified in a man aged 30 to 39 in good health. The chain carries TRBV5-6 and TRBJ2-2, with D possibly matching TRBD1 (6 bases). Sequencing was carried out using naive CD4+ T cells sorted from blood. As to subset: CD45RA+ positively selected. DNA for the CDR3: TGTGCCAGCAGCTTGCGGGCAGGGGATGGTACCGGGGAGCTGTTTTTT. Translated: CASSLRAGDGTGELFF.